Below, 19 T cell receptor beta chains from the same sample are listed, as sequenced in a study of T cells after somatic rescue of genetic block. Profiled with immunoSEQ multiplex PCR; TCRdb holds only in-frame clones, not every one. This table has more than 70,000 clones, 85% to 90% appearing once. Sequences were obtained from peripheral blood mononuclear cells (PBMCs). Receptors originate from a young woman.

The V and J genes are TRBV5-1 and TRBJ2-1, with D maybe TRBD2 (5 bases). The V gene's germline CDR1 is SGHRS and CDR2 YFSETQ. The CDR3 spans 12 residues. V lost 4 bases to trimming and J lost 8 bases, with 10 bases between them. CDR3 region: CASSPEVDEQFF. The CDR3 bases are TGCGCCAGCAGCCCGGAGGTTGATGAGCAGTTCTTC.

The chain recombines TRBV14 with TRBJ1-2; tentative D call: TRBD1 (6 bases). Germline CDR1 is SGHDN and CDR2 is FVKESK. Trimming pared 1 base from V and 4 bases from J, leaving 7 bases between. This CDR3 has 13 amino acids. CDR3 nucleotides: TGTGCCAGCAGCCAAGGGACAGTCTATGGCTACACCTTC. Translation gives CASSQGTVYGYTF. The entire variable domain, with the rest obtained from reference TRBV14 and TRBJ1-2, is as follows: EAGVTQFPSHSVIEKGQTVTLRCDPISGHDNLYWYRRVMGKEIKFLLHFVKESKQDESGMPNNRFLAERTGGTYSTLKVQPAELEDSGVYFCASSQGTVYGYTFGSGTRLTVV.

The V call is TRBV11-3, the J call TRBJ1-1; 7 nucleotides line up with TRBD1. CDR1 is SGHNT, CDR2 YENEEA, per germline. The CDR3 totals 13 residues. Trimming took 4 bases from V and 5 from J; bases not matched to a gene: 4. The CDR3 region has the DNA TGTGCCAGCAGCTCAGACAGGGATACTGAAGCTTTCTTT. Protein product: CASSSDRDTEAFF. Based on the CDR3 plus reference TRBV11-3 and TRBJ1-1, the full variable domain is EAGVVQSPRYKIIEKKQPVAFWCNPISGHNTLYWYLQNLGQGPELLIRYENEEAVDDSQLPKDRFSAERLKGVDSTLKIQPAELGDSAVYLCASSSDRDTEAFFGQGTRLTVV.

CDR3 bases: TGTGCCAGCAGCCAAGGCCCGGGACTAGCGGACTACGAGCAGTACTTC. Its protein is CASSQGPGLADYEQYF. The chain joins TRBV4-2 to TRBJ2-7; TRBD2 aligns across 11 bases. This CDR3 has 16 amino acids. V lost 1 base to trimming and J lost 3 bases; unmatched junction nucleotides: 5. Germline V lookup: CDR1 LGHNA, CDR2 YNFKEQ.

The gene calls are TRBV5-6 and TRBJ2-7; TRBD2 aligns across 9 bases. The CDR3 spans 14 residues. Trimming at V came to 5 bases and at J to 6 bases, leaving 9 bases not matched to a gene. The germline CDR1 and CDR2 sequences are SGHDT and YYEEEE. The CDR3 DNA is TGTGCCAGCAGTCTACCCGGACTAGCGAGCGAGCAGTACTTC. Encoded protein: CASSLPGLASEQYF.

The V and J genes are TRBV25-1 and TRBJ2-7; either TRBD1 or TRBD2 may supply D (5 bases each). Germline V gene data show CDR1 as MGHDK and CDR2 as SYGVNS. V shed 8 bases and J shed 0 bases, with 17 bases lying between them. The CDR3 spans 15 residues. The CDR3 coding sequence is TGTGCCAGCCCTGGGGACGGTTCGAGCTCCTACGAGCAGTACTTC. This encodes CASPGDGSSSYEQYF.

The V and J genes are TRBV11-2 and TRBJ1-2; tentative D call: TRBD1 (5 bases). V lost 5 bases and J lost 4, with 20 bases in between. The CDR3 totals 16 residues. Germline CDR1 reads SGHAT; CDR2 reads FQNNGV. CDR3 residues: CASSRPPFHRLYGYTF. The CDR3, as DNA: TGTGCCAGCAGCCGACCACCATTTCACAGGCTCTATGGCTACACCTTC.

This clone was picked up one time. The chain couples TRBV6-6 to TRBJ1-5; TRBD1 aligns across 11 bases. The CDR3 loop spans 15 amino acids. V trimming: 6 bases; J trimming: 5 bases; junction bases outside the gene matches: 6. Per germline, CDR1 MNHNY and CDR2 SVGAGI (reference sequence). In DNA form, the CDR3 reads TGTGCCAGCAGGGGGGGACAGGGGGTGGATCAGCCCCAGCATTTT. Protein: CASRGGQGVDQPQHF.

This chain links TRBV4-1 with TRBJ2-1; D is perhaps TRBD2 (5 bases). Germline values: CDR1 MGHRA, CDR2 YSYEKL. V lost 3 bases to trimming and J lost 0 bases, with 9 bases between them. The CDR3 spans 15 residues. CDR3 sequence reads: CASSQAGLSYNEQFF. CDR3 nucleotides: TGCGCCAGCAGCCAGGCGGGCCTCTCCTACAATGAGCAGTTCTTC.

The V call is TRBV6-1, the J call TRBJ1-2; the D is unclear. Germline V lookup: CDR1 MNHNS, CDR2 SASEGT. The CDR3 is made up of 15 amino acids. V was clipped by 1 base and J by 4 bases, with 13 bases between them. CDR3 sequence reads: CASSEEEGGSYGYTF. The CDR3 DNA reads TGTGCCAGCAGTGAAGAGGAAGGCGGTAGCTATGGCTACACCTTC.

The chain employs TRBV2 and TRBJ1-2, with 8 nucleotides matching TRBD1. Germline V gene lookup returns CDR1 SNHLY and CDR2 FYNNEI. Germline trimming cut 5 bases from V and 7 bases from J; bases unmatched to any gene: 12. The CDR3 contains 15 residues. The CDR3 region is CASSTSDRGVGGYTF. In nucleotides, the CDR3 is TGTGCCAGCAGTACCTCAGACAGGGGAGTCGGTGGCTACACCTTC.

V and J are TRBV5-4 and TRBJ2-1; 9 positions agree with TRBD2. CDR3 length equals 16 residues. The germline V gene has CDR1 SGHNT and CDR2 YYREEE (reference sequence). V was clipped by 0 bases and J by 6 bases; unmatched bases: 7. The CDR3 spells CASSLGGRGRGNEQFF. The CDR3 DNA sequence: TGTGCCAGCAGCTTGGGCGGGAGGGGTCGGGGCAATGAGCAGTTCTTC.

This clone has more than one count but fewer than ten. The V call is TRBV19, the J call TRBJ1-1; the D is unclear. Germline V lookup: CDR1 LNHDA, CDR2 SQIVND (reference sequence). V was shortened by 8 bases and J by 0 bases, with 10 bases between the two germline ends. The length of the CDR3 is 13 residues. The CDR3 spells CASSEGLNTEAFF. The CDR3 DNA sequence: TGTGCCAGTTCCGAAGGCCTGAACACTGAAGCTTTCTTT.

V and J are TRBV7-9 and TRBJ2-7, with a possible D match to TRBD2 (6 bases). Trimming left V 5 bases short and J 4 bases short, with 21 bases between. The CDR3 is made up of 16 amino acids. Germline V lookup: CDR1 SEHNR, CDR2 FQNEAQ (reference sequence). CDR3 sequence reads: CASSDRDFDFRYEQYF. Here the CDR3 DNA reads TGTGCCAGCAGCGACCGGGACTTCGACTTTCGGTACGAGCAGTACTTC.

The chain joins TRBV7-2 to TRBJ2-2, with TRBD2 matching 8 bases. The CDR3 is 13 amino acids. V shed 7 bases, J shed 4 bases, and the junction held 2 bases outside the gene matches. Germline V gives CDR1 SGHTA, CDR2 FQGNSA. CDR3 region: CASTLAGTGELFF. The CDR3 region has the DNA TGTGCCAGCACCCTAGCGGGCACCGGGGAGCTGTTTTTT.

J is TRBJ2-6 and V is TRBV28; the match to TRBD2 covers 9 bases. V lost 6 bases, J lost 4 bases, and 16 bases stayed unmatched. The CDR3 has 19 amino acids. Germline loops: CDR1 MDHEN, CDR2 SYDVKM. The CDR3 sequence is CASSLRLVAGASGANVLTF. CDR3 in DNA: TGTGCCAGCAGCCTAAGGTTGGTAGCGGGAGCCTCCGGGGCCAACGTCCTGACTTTC. The full variable domain, rest sourced from reference TRBV28 and TRBJ2-6, is DVKVTQSSRYLVKRTGEKVFLECVQDMDHENMFWYRQDPGLGLRLIYFSYDVKMKEKGDIPEGYSVSREKKERFSLILESASTNQTSMYLCASSLRLVAGASGANVLTFGAGSRLTVL.

The chain recombines TRBV6-5 with TRBJ2-7; D gene unclear. V gave up 6 bases and J gave up 3 bases, with 6 bases separating them. From germline, CDR1 is MNHEY and CDR2 SVGAGI. The CDR3 runs to 11 residues. CDR3 sequence: CASRTVYEQYF. CDR3 DNA sequence: TGTGCCAGCAGAACTGTCTACGAGCAGTACTTC.

The rearrangement links TRBV28 to TRBJ1-2, with D uncertain. This CDR3 is 16 amino acids long. The V and J ends lost 8 bases and 2 bases respectively, with 21 bases between them. Germline lookup yields CDR1 MDHEN and CDR2 SYDVKM. The CDR3 here is CASSPPQRFTNYGYTF. The CDR3 DNA sequence: TGTGCCAGCTCCCCACCCCAGCGGTTTACGAACTATGGCTACACCTTC.

The rearrangement uses TRBV19 and TRBJ1-2, with 7 bases matching TRBD1. Trimming at V came to 4 bases and at J to 8 bases, leaving 13 bases not matched to a gene. This CDR3 comprises 15 residues. Germline CDR1 LNHDA, CDR2 SQIVND (reference sequence). CDR3: CASSNPGQRLAGYTF. The CDR3 DNA follows: TGTGCCAGTAGTAACCCGGGACAGCGCCTCGCGGGCTACACCTTC.